The clone carrying this T cell receptor beta chain was counted between two and nine times. These data belong to a study of blood T cell repertoires in COVID-19. Across the whole study: Italy, Spain and the United States were the sources of the convalescent and acute COVID-19 samples.

The data were produced by immunoSEQ multiplex PCR, yet TCRdb's version contains in-frame clones alone and is incomplete. The sample records about 490,000 clones, 70% to 90% being singletons. CDR1 is SNHLY, CDR2 FYNNEI, per germline. V lost 5 bases and J lost 2, with 6 bases in between. The CDR3 length is 13 residues. V is TRBV2 and J is TRBJ2-2; the D is unclear. The sequenced sample was peripheral blood. The TCR sequence derives from a human donor in a cohort sampled during active COVID-19. This chain's CDR3 is CASSFQNTGELFF. The CDR3 nucleotides read TGTGCCAGCAGTTTCCAAAACACCGGGGAGCTGTTTTTT.